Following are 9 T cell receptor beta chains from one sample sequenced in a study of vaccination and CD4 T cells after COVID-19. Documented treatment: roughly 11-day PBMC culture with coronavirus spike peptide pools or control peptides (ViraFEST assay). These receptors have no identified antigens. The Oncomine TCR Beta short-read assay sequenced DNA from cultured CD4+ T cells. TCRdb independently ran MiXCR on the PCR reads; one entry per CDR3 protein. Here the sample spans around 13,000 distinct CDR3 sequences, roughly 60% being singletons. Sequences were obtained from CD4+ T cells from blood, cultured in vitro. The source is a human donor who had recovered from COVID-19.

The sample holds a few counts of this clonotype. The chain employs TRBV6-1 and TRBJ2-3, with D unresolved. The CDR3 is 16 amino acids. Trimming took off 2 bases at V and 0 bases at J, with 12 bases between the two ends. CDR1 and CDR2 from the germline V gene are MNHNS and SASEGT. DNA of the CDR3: TGTGCCAGCAGTGAATGGGCGCGGCGGAGCACAGATACGCAGTATTTT. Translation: CASSEWARRSTDTQYF.

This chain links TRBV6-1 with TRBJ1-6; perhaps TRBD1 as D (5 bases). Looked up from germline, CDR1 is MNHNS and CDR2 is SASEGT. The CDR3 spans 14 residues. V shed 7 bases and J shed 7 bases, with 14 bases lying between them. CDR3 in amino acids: CASTRDVKNSPLHF. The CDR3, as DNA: TGTGCCAGCACTCGGGACGTGAAAAATTCACCCCTCCACTTT.

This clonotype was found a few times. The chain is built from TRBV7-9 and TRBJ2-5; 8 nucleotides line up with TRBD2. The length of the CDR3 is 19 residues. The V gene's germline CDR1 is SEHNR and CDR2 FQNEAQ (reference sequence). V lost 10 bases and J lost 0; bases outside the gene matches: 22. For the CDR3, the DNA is TGTGCCATCACTCGGCTTAAAGAGCGGGAGTCGACGTACCAAGAGACCCAGTACTTC. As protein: CAITRLKERESTYQETQYF.

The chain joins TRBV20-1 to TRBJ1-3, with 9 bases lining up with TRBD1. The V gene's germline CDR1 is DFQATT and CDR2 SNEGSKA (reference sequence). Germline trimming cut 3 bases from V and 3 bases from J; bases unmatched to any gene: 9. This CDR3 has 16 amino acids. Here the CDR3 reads CSASALGQGFGNTIYF. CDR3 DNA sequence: TGCAGTGCTAGCGCCTTGGGACAGGGTTTTGGAAACACCATATATTTT.

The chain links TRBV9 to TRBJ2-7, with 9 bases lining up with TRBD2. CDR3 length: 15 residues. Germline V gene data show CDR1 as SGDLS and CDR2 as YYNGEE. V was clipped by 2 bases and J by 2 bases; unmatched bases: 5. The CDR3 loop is CASSVSAGGTYEQYF. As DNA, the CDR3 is TGTGCCAGCAGCGTTTCAGCGGGAGGTACCTACGAGCAGTACTTC.

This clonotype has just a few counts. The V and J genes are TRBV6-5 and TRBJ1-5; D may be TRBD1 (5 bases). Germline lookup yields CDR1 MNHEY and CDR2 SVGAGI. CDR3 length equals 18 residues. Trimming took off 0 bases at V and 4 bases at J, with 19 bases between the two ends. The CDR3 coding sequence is TGTGCCAGCAGTTACTCCCCGGGCAGGGCATTTCGGAATCAGCCCCAGCATTTT. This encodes CASSYSPGRAFRNQPQHF.

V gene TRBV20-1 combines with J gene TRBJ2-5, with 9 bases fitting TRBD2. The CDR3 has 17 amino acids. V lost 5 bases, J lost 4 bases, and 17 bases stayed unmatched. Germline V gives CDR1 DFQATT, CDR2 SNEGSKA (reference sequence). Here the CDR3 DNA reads TGCAGTGCTGCTAAGGAGGATAGCGGGAGTCCTCGAGAGACCCAGTACTTC. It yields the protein CSAAKEDSGSPRETQYF.

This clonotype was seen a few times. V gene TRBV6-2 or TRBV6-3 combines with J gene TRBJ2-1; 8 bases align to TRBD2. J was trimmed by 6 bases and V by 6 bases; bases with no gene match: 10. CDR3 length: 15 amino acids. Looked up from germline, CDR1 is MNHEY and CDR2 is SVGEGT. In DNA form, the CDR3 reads TGTGCCAGCAGCCATGAGATAGCGGGATCCAATGAGCAGTTCTTC. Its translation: CASSHEIAGSNEQFF.

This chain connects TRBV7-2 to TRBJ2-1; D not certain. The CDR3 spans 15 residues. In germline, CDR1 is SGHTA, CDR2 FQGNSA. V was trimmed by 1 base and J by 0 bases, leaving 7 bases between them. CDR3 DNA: TGTGCCAGCAGCTTAGAAGGCGGCTCCTACAATGAGCAGTTCTTC. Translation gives CASSLEGGSYNEQFF.